The clone carrying this T cell receptor (beta chain) was seen only a few times. Its target is not known. This specimen belongs to a study of Ad26.COV2.S vaccination and SARS-CoV-2 variants. Overall study context: Ad26.COV2.S was injected intramuscularly once or twice, 56 days apart. General study results and limits: Substantial breadth was reported for post-vaccination spike-specific CD8+ and CD4+ T cells.

TCRdb's copy holds only in-frame clones and misses some; the assay was immunoSEQ multiplex PCR. The sample lists about 440,000 clones; about 90% were seen once. Regarding treatment: roughly 18 received Ad26.COV2.S at low or high dose, single or two shots; 5 received placebo; per-sample allocation not given. Day 63 following the first vaccine or placebo injection was when the samples were taken. The specimen comprised peripheral blood, sampled in a trial of Ad26.COV2.S vaccine versus placebo. The source of this sequence is a person aged 18-65 years who received the Ad26.COV2.S COVID-19 vaccine or a placebo.

CDR3: CASSLVGLAAYEQYF. The DNA of the CDR3 is TGTGCCAGCAGCTTGGTTGGACTAGCCGCTTACGAGCAGTACTTC. The J gene is TRBJ2-7, the V gene TRBV5-4, with 8 bases identical to TRBD2. Germline CDR1 SGHNT, CDR2 YYREEE (reference sequence). The CDR3 is made up of 15 amino acids. The trim removed 0 bases at V and 4 bases at J, leaving 6 bases unmatched.